This T cell receptor beta chain derives from a study of PD-L1 blockade in urothelial cancer. Background on the study: Blood analysis occurred 3 weeks (second dose) and 6 weeks after treatment start. T cells were recovered from blood samples at a median of around 140,000.

The method was immunoSEQ multiplex PCR; TCRdb's version includes in-frame clones alone and lacks a portion of them. The table has tens of thousands of clones, around 87% seen once; the top ten hold around 5.3%. Disease in patients was locally advanced or metastatic urothelial carcinoma. Whole-study results and caveats: For durable-benefit patients, tumor-associated blood clones expanded more at 3 weeks.

The length of the CDR3 is 13 residues. Germline V gives CDR1 SGHTA, CDR2 FQGNSA. V gave up 4 bases and J gave up 13 bases, with 17 bases separating them. With regard to this clone: No antigen is known for it.

The J gene is TRBJ2-1, the V gene TRBV7-2; possible D gene TRBD2, 6 bases. The starting material was PBMCs, obtained around atezolizumab (anti-PD-L1) treatment. This receptor was taken from a woman in her seventies with urothelial cancer. The CDR3 DNA sequence: TGTGCCAGCAGCTCGACAGCGGGCTCGGGACAGTTCTTC. Its protein is CASSSTAGSGQFF.